These 8 T cell receptor beta chains were sequenced from one sample in a study of shared clonotypes between healthy human individuals. Using immunoSEQ multiplex PCR, the repertoire was profiled, and TCRdb retains in-frame clones only, with some absent. The data show more than 2,000,000 clones, 85% to 95% seen once. The sample was naive CD4+ T cells sorted from blood. Subset specified: CD45RA+ positively selected. The receptor set was obtained from a man aged 18 to 30 in good health.

The chain links TRBV5-1 to TRBJ1-3; D gene unclear. V gave up 4 bases and J gave up 1 base, with 12 bases separating them. The germline gives CDR1 SGHRS, CDR2 YFSETQ. This CDR3 contains 15 residues. This CDR3 reads CASSEGGRSGNTIYF. CDR3 bases: TGCGCCAGCAGCGAGGGTGGACGATCTGGAAACACCATATATTTT. Based on the CDR3 plus reference TRBV5-1 and TRBJ1-3, the full variable domain is KAGVTQTPRYLIKTRGQQVTLSCSPISGHRSVSWYQQTPGQGLQFLFEYFSETQRNKGNFPGRFSGRQFSNSRSEMNVSTLELGDSALYLCASSEGGRSGNTIYFGEGSWLTVV.

This clone has only one observation. The chain couples TRBV5-6 to TRBJ1-1; 8 nucleotides align to TRBD1. This CDR3 region has 14 residues. Germline V gives CDR1 SGHDT, CDR2 YYEEEE. V was pared by 1 base and J by 6 bases, with 5 bases of the junction left unmatched. The CDR3 sequence: CASSLPGGTAEAFF. Written as DNA, the CDR3 is TGTGCCAGCAGCTTGCCAGGGGGCACGGCTGAAGCTTTCTTT.

In this sample, this clone turned up once. The chain joins TRBV7-2 to TRBJ1-1; maybe TRBD1 (6 bases). The germline V gene has CDR1 SGHTA and CDR2 FQGNSA. V gave up 4 bases and J gave up 4 bases, with 13 bases separating them. The CDR3 has 14 residues. The CDR3 DNA sequence: TGTGCCAGCAGCTATAGTCAGGGGAGCACTGAAGCTTTCTTT. Protein sequence: CASSYSQGSTEAFF.

The chain is built from TRBV2 and TRBJ2-7, with D perhaps TRBD1 (5 bases). The V gene lost 3 bases and the J gene lost 3 bases, with 9 bases spanning the gap. This CDR3 spans 13 amino acids. The V gene's germline CDR1 is SNHLY and CDR2 FYNNEI. The chain's CDR3 is CASSDKGLYEQYF. The CDR3 nucleotides are TGTGCCAGCAGTGACAAGGGGCTCTACGAGCAGTACTTC.

As to this clone: The sample has other DNA sequences that encode this CDR3 too. This rearrangement joins TRBV5-1 to TRBJ2-3, with D perhaps matching TRBD2 (5 bases). Germline V gene data show CDR1 as SGHRS and CDR2 as YFSETQ. V lost 0 bases and J 0 bases, leaving 5 bases between the germline ends. The length of the CDR3 is 14 residues. The CDR3 here is CASSLAGSTDTQYF. The CDR3 DNA follows: TGCGCCAGCAGCTTGGCGGGAAGCACAGATACGCAGTATTTT.

V is TRBV5-1 and J is TRBJ1-2, with D possibly matching TRBD1 (6 bases). The CDR3 is made up of 15 amino acids. Germline V lookup: CDR1 SGHRS, CDR2 YFSETQ. Trimming took 4 bases from V and 4 from J, leaving 17 bases between them. CDR3 in amino acids: CASSPVTGAGYGYTF. CDR3 coding DNA: TGCGCCAGCAGCCCGGTTACGGGGGCGGGCTATGGCTACACCTTC.

This chain joins TRBV11-2 and TRBJ2-1; D is ambiguous. This CDR3 has 17 amino acids. The V end lost 0 bases, the J end lost 8 bases, and 20 bases lay between the germline ends. Germline CDR1 and CDR2: SGHAT and FQNNGV. DNA for the CDR3: TGTGCCAGCAGCTTAGAGATAGGGTCGTATATAGGGTATGAGCAGTTCTTC. It translates to CASSLEIGSYIGYEQFF. The full variable domain, with the rest looked up from reference TRBV11-2 and TRBJ2-1, is EAGVAQSPRYKIIEKRQSVAFWCNPISGHATLYWYQQILGQGPKLLIQFQNNGVVDDSQLPKDRFSAERLKGVDSTLKIQPAKLEDSAVYLCASSLEIGSYIGYEQFFGPGTRLTVL.

The V and J genes are TRBV19 and TRBJ1-2; 7 bases map to TRBD1. This CDR3 has 12 amino acids. From germline, CDR1 is LNHDA and CDR2 SQIVND (reference sequence). J lost 8 bases, V lost 9 bases, and 9 bases had no gene match. The CDR3 DNA is TGTGCCAGCGACGACAGGGATGACGGCTACACCTTC. Residues: CASDDRDDGYTF.